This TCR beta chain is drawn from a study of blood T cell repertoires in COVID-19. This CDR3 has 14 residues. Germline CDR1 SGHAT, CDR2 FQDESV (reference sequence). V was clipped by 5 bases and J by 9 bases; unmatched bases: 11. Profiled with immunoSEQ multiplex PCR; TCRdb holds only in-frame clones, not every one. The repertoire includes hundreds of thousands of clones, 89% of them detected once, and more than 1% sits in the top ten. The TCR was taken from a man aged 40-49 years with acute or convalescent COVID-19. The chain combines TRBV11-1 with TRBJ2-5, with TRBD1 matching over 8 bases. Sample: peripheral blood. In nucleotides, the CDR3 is TGTGCCAGCAGCGTAGGACAGGGTGGAAAGGCCCAGTACTTC. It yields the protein CASSVGQGGKAQYF.